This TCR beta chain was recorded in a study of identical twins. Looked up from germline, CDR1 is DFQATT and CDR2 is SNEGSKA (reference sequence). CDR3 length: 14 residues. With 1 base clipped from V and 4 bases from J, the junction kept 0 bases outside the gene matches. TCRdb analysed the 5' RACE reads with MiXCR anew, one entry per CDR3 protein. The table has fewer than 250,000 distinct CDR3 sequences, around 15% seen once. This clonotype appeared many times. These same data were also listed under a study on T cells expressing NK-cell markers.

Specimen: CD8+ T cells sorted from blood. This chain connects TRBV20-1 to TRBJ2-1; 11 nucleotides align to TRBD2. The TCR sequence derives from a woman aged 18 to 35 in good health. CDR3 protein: CSARGLAGYNEQFF. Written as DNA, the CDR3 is TGCAGTGCTAGAGGACTAGCGGGGTACAATGAGCAGTTCTTC.